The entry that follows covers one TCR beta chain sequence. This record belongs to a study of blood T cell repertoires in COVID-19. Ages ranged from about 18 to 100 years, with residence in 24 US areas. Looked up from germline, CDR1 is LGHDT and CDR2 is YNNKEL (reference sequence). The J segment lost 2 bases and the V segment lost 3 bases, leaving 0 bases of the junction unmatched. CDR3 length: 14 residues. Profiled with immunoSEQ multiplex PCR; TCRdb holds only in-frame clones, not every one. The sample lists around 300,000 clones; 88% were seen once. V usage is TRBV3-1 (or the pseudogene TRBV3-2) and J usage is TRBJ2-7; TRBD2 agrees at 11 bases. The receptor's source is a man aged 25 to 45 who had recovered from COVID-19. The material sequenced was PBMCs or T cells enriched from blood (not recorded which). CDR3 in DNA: TGTGCCAGCAGCCAGACTAGCGGGGCCTACGAGCAGTACTTC. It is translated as CASSQTSGAYEQYF.